The clone carrying this TCR beta chain was detected only a few times. Its antigen is currently unknown. Losses at the gene ends were 7 bases for V and 5 bases for J; bases not matched to a gene: 8. This CDR3 comprises 13 residues. Germline V CDR1 and CDR2: SEHNR, FQNEAQ (reference sequence). The data originate from a study of post-analysis software for immune sequencing data. The overall study: Included courses were relapsing-remitting and secondary progressive multiple sclerosis; progressive-relapsing multiple sclerosis was also included. Broader study findings: Samples made in the same batch grouped tightly together by F measure. Patients used several TRBV segments, including TRBV5-6, TRBV5-1 and TRBV20-1, more often than controls. Multiple sclerosis patients had significantly lower normalized Chao1 diversity than controls.

Researchers reported that TCR beta cDNA libraries carried unique molecular identifiers. Out of about 0.9 to 11 million T cells, some 500,000 cDNA molecules were generated. TCRdb re-called the PCR reads through MiXCR, storing one row per CDR3 protein. The sample lists some 500,000 distinct CDR3 sequences, roughly 45% occurring once. This TCR came from a girl aged 5-17 years with multiple sclerosis. The chain is built from TRBV7-9 and TRBJ2-7; 7 bases are shared with TRBD1. The sequenced material came from blood. The CDR3 DNA is TGTGCCAGCAACCGAATCGACAGGGACGAGCAGTACTTC. It translates to CASNRIDRDEQYF.